The 4 T cell receptor beta chains given below trace back to one sample, sequenced in a study of early T cells in non-severe SARS-CoV-2 infection. MiXCR, run by TCRdb on the 5' RACE reads, gives a single entry per CDR3 protein. The sample shows over 90,000 distinct CDR3 sequences, 12% of them seen only once. The sample here was whole blood, taken at baseline. The origin of the receptors is an adult who was a healthcare worker with PCR-confirmed SARS-CoV-2 infection or an uninfected control (not recorded which).

A few counts support this clonotype. The chain joins TRBV30 to TRBJ2-3; D is undetermined. Trimming took 0 bases from V and 9 from J, leaving 13 bases between them. The CDR3 runs 13 residues. Germline loops: CDR1 GTSNPN, CDR2 SVGIG (reference sequence). The CDR3 DNA reads as TGTGCCTGGAGTGTAGGGCCTCTTGGGACGCAGTATTTT. Its protein product is CAWSVGPLGTQYF.

This clonotype has more than one count but fewer than ten. This chain uses TRBV28 with TRBJ2-7; 7 bases align to TRBD1. The V and J ends lost 7 bases and 3 bases, in that order; junction bases with no gene match: 6. CDR3 length: 13 amino acids. Germline CDR1 MDHEN, CDR2 SYDVKM. The CDR3 here is CASILSGGYEQYF. CDR3 coding DNA: TGTGCCAGCATCCTTTCAGGGGGCTACGAGCAGTACTTC.

The CDR3 DNA is TGTGCCAGCAGCTTGGGACAGACCCTTGCAACTAATGAAAAACTGTTTTTT. Translation gives CASSLGQTLATNEKLFF. V and J are TRBV7-9 and TRBJ1-4; 7 bases fit TRBD1. This CDR3 contains 17 residues. Germline trimming cut 3 bases from V and 0 bases from J; bases unmatched to any gene: 7. Germline CDR1 is SEHNR and CDR2 is FQNEAQ (reference sequence).

The rearrangement joins TRBV11-2 to TRBJ2-2; D is possibly TRBD2 (6 bases). The V end was cut by 5 bases, the J end by 5 bases, with 18 bases between. This CDR3 has 16 residues. The germline CDR1 and CDR2 sequences are SGHAT and FQNNGV. The CDR3 sequence is CASSPIGGRETGELFF. The CDR3, as DNA: TGTGCCAGCAGCCCCATAGGAGGGCGAGAGACCGGGGAGCTGTTTTTT.